These 24 T cell receptor beta chains were all obtained from the same sample, sequenced in a study of shared clonotypes between healthy human individuals. The repertoire was sequenced with immunoSEQ multiplex PCR; TCRdb's copy has only in-frame clones and lacks some. Found here are approximately 2,300,000 clones, 85% to 95% of them singletons; the top ten hold 0.37%. The specimen sequenced was naive CD4+ T cells from PBMCs. As to subset: CD45RA+ positively selected. The receptor set was obtained from a man in his late teens or twenties in good health. Some clones in this sample may be carry-over from other donors' samples.

The rearrangement uses TRBV28 and TRBJ1-1; D is ambiguous. CDR3 length equals 12 residues. Germline loops: CDR1 MDHEN, CDR2 SYDVKM. V lost 4 bases to trimming and J lost 2 bases, with 5 bases between them. Written as DNA, the CDR3 is TGTGCCAGCAGTTACCAAAACACTGAAGCTTTCTTT. It yields the protein CASSYQNTEAFF.

As concerns this clone: Within the sample, other DNA sequences also encode this same CDR3. V and J are TRBV28 and TRBJ1-3; D gene uncertain. Deletions cut 4 bases from V and 3 bases from J, with 7 bases between. The CDR3 sequence is 13 residues long. Germline-derived CDR1 and CDR2 are MDHEN and SYDVKM. The DNA for the CDR3 is TGTGCCAGCAGTTCCCCCCGTGGAAACACCATATATTTT. Residues: CASSSPRGNTIYF.

V usage is TRBV14 and J usage is TRBJ2-1; 15 bases align to TRBD2. This CDR3 comprises 18 residues. The V segment lost 4 bases and the J segment 7 bases; nucleotides outside the gene matches: 11. Germline assignment: CDR1 SGHDN and CDR2 FVKESK. As DNA, the CDR3 is TGTGCCAGCAGCCCCCAACCGGGACTAGCGGGAGGAGGGAATGAGCAGTTCTTC. This codes for CASSPQPGLAGGGNEQFF.

This chain joins TRBV5-1 and TRBJ2-7, with D tentatively TRBD1 (5 bases). Trimming removed 0 bases from V and 0 bases from J, with 10 bases in between. The germline CDR1 and CDR2 sequences are SGHRS and YFSETQ. CDR3 size: 15 residues. The CDR3 protein is CASSLGTSNSYEQYF. The CDR3 DNA reads as TGCGCCAGCAGCTTGGGGACATCCAACTCCTACGAGCAGTACTTC.

V usage is TRBV12-5 and J usage is TRBJ1-4; no clear D. The CDR3 length is 13 residues. V lost 4 bases and J lost 7, with 10 bases in between. CDR1 and CDR2 from the germline V gene are LGHNT and FRNRAP. The CDR3 DNA reads TGTGCTAGTGGTTCGAGGATTCCTGAAAAACTGTTTTTT. Translation: CASGSRIPEKLFF.

Of note for this clone: Other DNA sequences in this sample translate to the same CDR3. The V gene is TRBV6-6, the J gene TRBJ2-7; 8 bases are shared with TRBD1. Germline CDR1 is MNHNY and CDR2 is SVGAGI (reference sequence). The V and J ends lost 4 bases and 2 bases, in that order; junction bases with no gene match: 4. CDR3 size: 14 residues. CDR3 in DNA: TGTGCCAGCAGTTCCGGACAGGGCACCTACGAGCAGTACTTC. Protein sequence: CASSSGQGTYEQYF.

The rearrangement joins TRBV5-4 to TRBJ1-1, with TRBD1 matching 12 bases. This CDR3 has 15 residues. V was pared by 3 bases and J by 1 base, with 1 base of the junction left unmatched. Germline-derived CDR1 and CDR2 are SGHNT and YYREEE (reference sequence). The CDR3 protein is CASSWDRGQNTEAFF. The CDR3 DNA is TGTGCCAGCAGCTGGGACAGGGGGCAGAACACTGAAGCTTTCTTT.

A word on this clone: The same CDR3 can be traced to other DNA sequences in this sample. V is TRBV5-1 and J is TRBJ2-7; no reliable D call. The germline CDR1 and CDR2 sequences are SGHRS and YFSETQ. Trimming pared 0 bases from V and 3 bases from J, leaving 10 bases between. This CDR3 comprises 14 residues. In nucleotides, the CDR3 is TGCGCCAGCAGCTTGGGGCCTGGTGGCTACGAGCAGTACTTC. It encodes CASSLGPGGYEQYF.

The chain is built from TRBV27 and TRBJ1-1; the match to TRBD1 covers 7 bases. The CDR3 consists of 15 residues. Per germline, CDR1 MNHEY and CDR2 SMNVEV (reference sequence). V shed 5 bases and J 10 bases; nucleotides not matched to a gene: 16. The CDR3: CASSPLRDSPAVAFF. The CDR3 nucleotides are TGTGCCAGCAGTCCCCTCCGGGACAGCCCGGCGGTAGCTTTCTTT.

The chain links TRBV6-5 to TRBJ1-2; 7 bases fit TRBD1. Looked up from germline, CDR1 is MNHEY and CDR2 is SVGAGI. This CDR3 comprises 14 residues. Losses at the gene ends were 11 bases for V and 2 bases for J; bases not matched to a gene: 11. DNA of the CDR3: TGTGCCGCGGCCGGGACAGAGTACAACTATGGCTACACCTTC. Amino acid sequence: CAAAGTEYNYGYTF.

This rearrangement joins TRBV11-2 to TRBJ2-7; D is undetermined. Germline V gives CDR1 SGHAT, CDR2 FQNNGV. The CDR3 covers 14 residues. Trimming stripped 5 bases from V and 2 bases from J, with 13 bases between. The CDR3 sequence: CASSTPRSPYEQYF. The CDR3 coding sequence is TGTGCCAGCAGCACCCCCCGATCCCCCTACGAGCAGTACTTC. The full variable domain, with the rest looked up from reference TRBV11-2 and TRBJ2-7, is EAGVAQSPRYKIIEKRQSVAFWCNPISGHATLYWYQQILGQGPKLLIQFQNNGVVDDSQLPKDRFSAERLKGVDSTLKIQPAKLEDSAVYLCASSTPRSPYEQYFGPGTRLTVT.

The chain recombines TRBV6-5 with TRBJ2-7; 8 bases are a match to TRBD2. Germline-derived CDR1 and CDR2 are MNHEY and SVGAGI. The CDR3 is 15 residues long. V lost 5 bases to trimming and J lost 7 bases; unmatched junction nucleotides: 13. In nucleotides, the CDR3 is TGTGCCAGCAGTAGAGATGGACTAGCCGGAGGGGAGCAGTACTTC. This translates into CASSRDGLAGGEQYF.

The rearrangement uses TRBV6-5 and TRBJ2-1, with 14 bases fitting TRBD2. Germline assignment: CDR1 MNHEY and CDR2 SVGAGI. Unmatched junction bases numbered 3, after V lost 0 bases and J lost 8 bases. The CDR3 covers 16 residues. The CDR3 spells CASSYSGLAGGHEQFF. The DNA for the CDR3 is TGTGCCAGCAGTTACTCCGGACTAGCGGGAGGCCATGAGCAGTTCTTC.

This chain uses TRBV5-8 with TRBJ2-5, with D maybe TRBD2 (5 bases). The CDR3 has 14 residues. V was clipped by 1 base and J by 0 bases, with 7 bases between them. Per the germline V gene, CDR1 is SGHTS and CDR2 is YDEGEE. The CDR3 DNA follows: TGTGCCAGCAGCTTGAGCGGATACCAAGAGACCCAGTACTTC. Protein sequence: CASSLSGYQETQYF.

The CDR3 loop is CASKGAGQGQQYF. The CDR3 DNA is TGTGCCAGCAAGGGGGCCGGCCAAGGTCAGCAGTACTTC. The chain combines TRBV28 with TRBJ2-7; TRBD1 aligns across 7 bases. The CDR3 has 13 residues. CDR1 is MDHEN, CDR2 SYDVKM, per germline. The V and J ends lost 7 bases and 8 bases, in that order; junction bases with no gene match: 11.

Note on this clone: Other DNA sequences in this specimen translate into the identical CDR3. The chain uses TRBV4-1 and TRBJ2-7; 12 bases are a match to TRBD2. Trimming cost V 1 base and J 3 bases; bases outside gene matches: 4. CDR1 MGHRA and CDR2 YSYEKL come from the germline V gene. The CDR3 contains 16 residues. CDR3 in DNA: TGCGCCAGCAGCCAAGCCGGACTAGCGGGAAACTACGAGCAGTACTTC. This gives the protein CASSQAGLAGNYEQYF.

The rearrangement joins TRBV27 to TRBJ2-3; D may be TRBD2 (5 bases). The CDR3 runs to 14 residues. Trimming pared 3 bases from V and 2 bases from J, leaving 9 bases between. Per germline, CDR1 MNHEY and CDR2 SMNVEV (reference sequence). CDR3 protein: CASSFNGDTDTQYF. The CDR3 region has the DNA TGTGCCAGCAGTTTCAACGGGGACACAGATACGCAGTATTTT.

The V call is TRBV15, the J call TRBJ2-1; 7 bases fit TRBD2. The V and J ends lost 3 bases and 4 bases, in that order; junction bases with no gene match: 15. The CDR3 sequence is 18 residues long. Germline V lookup: CDR1 LNHNV, CDR2 YYDKDF (reference sequence). The CDR3 region has the DNA TGTGCCACCAGCAGGGCCCCATTTGGGGAGGGCAAATACAATGAGCAGTTCTTC. Amino acids: CATSRAPFGEGKYNEQFF.

The CDR3 nucleotides are TGTGCCATCAGCCTCGGGACAGCGTCCAACTCCTACGAGCAGTACTTC. It is translated as CAISLGTASNSYEQYF. The chain links TRBV10-3 to TRBJ2-7; the match to TRBD1 covers 7 bases. Germline CDR1 ENHRY, CDR2 SYGVKD. The V and J ends lost 6 bases and 0 bases, in that order; junction bases with no gene match: 11. The CDR3 has 16 amino acids.

The J gene is TRBJ2-7, the V gene TRBV27; 7 nucleotides line up with TRBD1. The CDR3 totals 16 residues. CDR1 and CDR2 from the germline V gene are MNHEY and SMNVEV (reference sequence). Germline trimming cut 10 bases from V and 2 bases from J; bases unmatched to any gene: 17. Written as DNA, the CDR3 is TGTGCCACCAGCCGCCAGTTACAGGGGCCGGCCTACGAGCAGTACTTC. This codes for CATSRQLQGPAYEQYF.

The rearrangement links TRBV28 to TRBJ1-1; TRBD1 is a possible D gene (5 bases). Germline-derived CDR1 and CDR2 are MDHEN and SYDVKM. The CDR3 length is 16 residues. Trimming stripped 8 bases from V and 5 bases from J, with 24 bases between. In DNA form, the CDR3 reads TGTGCCAGCCTCCCCGGGAGGGGACGAACTGGGACTGAAGCTTTCTTT. It is translated as CASLPGRGRTGTEAFF.

The chain links TRBV6-5 to TRBJ2-3; TRBD2 aligns across 12 bases. CDR1 is MNHEY, CDR2 SVGAGI, per germline. The junction had 4 bases not matched to a gene; V was cut back by 4 bases and J by 2 bases. The CDR3 sequence is 16 residues long. CDR3 nucleotides: TGTGCCAGCAGTTCCGGACTAGCGGGAAACACAGATACGCAGTATTTT. This gives the protein CASSSGLAGNTDTQYF.

This chain links TRBV29-1 with TRBJ2-4; no firm D call. Looked up from germline, CDR1 is SQVTM and CDR2 is ANQGSEA. Trimming cost V 4 bases and J 5 bases, with 9 bases left between them. The CDR3 runs to 12 residues. The CDR3 loop reads CSVGPMENIQYF. For the CDR3, the DNA is TGCAGCGTTGGGCCGATGGAAAACATTCAGTACTTC. Looking up the rest from reference TRBV29-1 and TRBJ2-4 gives the full variable domain: SAVISQKPSRDICQRGTSLTIQCQVDSQVTMMFWYRQQPGQSLTLIATANQGSEATYESGFVIDKFPISRPNLTFSTLTVSNMSPEDSSIYLCSVGPMENIQYFGAGTRLSVL.

The genes are TRBV11-2 and TRBJ2-1; TRBD2 matches at 11 bases. The CDR3 length is 18 residues. Losses at the gene ends were 5 bases for V and 12 bases for J; bases not matched to a gene: 21. Germline loops: CDR1 SGHAT, CDR2 FQNNGV. The CDR3 loop reads CASSPRGTSGTKRGGQFF. In DNA, the CDR3 is TGTGCCAGCAGCCCACGAGGGACTAGCGGCACTAAAAGGGGTGGGCAGTTCTTC.